Listed below are T cell receptor beta chains from one sample, sequenced in a study of blood T cell repertoires in COVID-19. TCRdb's table, derived via immunoSEQ multiplex PCR, lists solely in-frame clones and lacks some. Of approximately 40,000 clones in the sample, around 90% were seen once. Sequenced sample: peripheral blood. The receptors were gathered from a woman at least 80 years old with acute or convalescent COVID-19. Both conserved end residues are part of each CDR3. Each record gives: D gene, CDR3 length, V gene, J gene, clone size, CDR3 protein, CDR3 DNA. The D gene is left open where the match is weak. Not every row has a clone size; where given, it reads once, few, many or a size class.

D gene: TRBD1
CDR3 length: 17
V gene: TRBV12-5
J gene: TRBJ2-4
clone size: NA
CDR3 protein: CASGLPDREEDKNIQYF
CDR3 DNA: TGTGCTAGTGGTTTACCGGACAGGGAGGAGGATAAAAACATTCAGTACTTC

D gene: TRBD1
CDR3 length: 17
V gene: TRBV18
J gene: TRBJ2-1
clone size: NA
CDR3 protein: CASSPPNRGTGYNEQFF
CDR3 DNA: TGTGCCAGCTCACCACCTAACAGGGGTACAGGGTACAATGAGCAGTTCTTC

D gene: TRBD2
CDR3 length: 17
V gene: TRBV11-2
J gene: TRBJ2-3
clone size: NA
CDR3 protein: CASSPSRGGAAYGTQYF
CDR3 DNA: TGTGCCAGCAGCCCGTCACGCGGGGGGGCCGCTTACGGTACGCAGTATTTT

D gene: NA
CDR3 length: 14
V gene: TRBV11-2
J gene: TRBJ2-5
clone size: NA
CDR3 protein: CASSLGGQLETQYF
CDR3 DNA: TGTGCCAGCAGCTTGGGTGGGCAGCTAGAGACCCAGTACTTC

D gene: NA
CDR3 length: 14
V gene: TRBV9
J gene: TRBJ1-4
clone size: NA
CDR3 protein: CASSVGQGNEKLFF
CDR3 DNA: TGTGCCAGCAGCGTAGGGCAGGGTAATGAAAAACTGTTTTTT

D gene: TRBD1
CDR3 length: 17
V gene: TRBV25-1
J gene: TRBJ1-6
clone size: NA
CDR3 protein: CASSEWGGTGYNSPLHF
CDR3 DNA: TGTGCCAGCAGTGAATGGGGAGGGACAGGCTATAATTCACCCCTCCACTTT

D gene: NA
CDR3 length: 14
V gene: TRBV5-8
J gene: TRBJ2-7
clone size: NA
CDR3 protein: CASSLYRNGYEQYF
CDR3 DNA: TGTGCCAGCAGCCTTTACAGGAATGGGTACGAGCAGTACTTC

D gene: NA
CDR3 length: 11
V gene: TRBV29-1
J gene: TRBJ1-2
clone size: NA
CDR3 protein: CSVGGVDGYTF
CDR3 DNA: TGCAGCGTTGGGGGGGTGGATGGCTACACCTTC

D gene: NA
CDR3 length: 14
V gene: TRBV10-3
J gene: TRBJ1-2
clone size: NA
CDR3 protein: CAISETVSNYGYTF
CDR3 DNA: TGTGCCATCAGTGAGACAGTATCGAACTATGGCTACACCTTC

D gene: NA
CDR3 length: 13
V gene: TRBV6-5
J gene: TRBJ1-2
clone size: NA
CDR3 protein: CASSYSSSYGYTF
CDR3 DNA: TGTGCCAGCAGTTACTCGTCGTCCTATGGCTACACCTTC

D gene: NA
CDR3 length: 12
V gene: TRBV6-5
J gene: TRBJ1-2
clone size: once
CDR3 protein: CASSRGYYGYTF
CDR3 DNA: TGTGCCAGCAGTAGGGGATACTATGGCTACACCTTC

D gene: TRBD1
CDR3 length: 17
V gene: TRBV6-2/TRBV6-3
J gene: TRBJ1-2
clone size: NA
CDR3 protein: CASSPDGQGALLYGYTF
CDR3 DNA: TGTGCCAGCAGTCCAGACGGACAGGGGGCCCTGCTTTATGGCTACACCTTC

D gene: TRBD2
CDR3 length: 18
V gene: TRBV3-1/TRBV3-2
J gene: TRBJ2-5
clone size: NA
CDR3 protein: CASSQDRASGGATETQYF
CDR3 DNA: TGTGCCAGCAGCCAAGACAGAGCTAGCGGGGGGGCCACGGAGACCCAGTACTTC

D gene: TRBD1
CDR3 length: 17
V gene: TRBV7-9
J gene: TRBJ2-2
clone size: NA
CDR3 protein: CASSLAPGGANTGELFF
CDR3 DNA: TGTGCCAGCAGCTTAGCGCCAGGGGGTGCGAACACCGGGGAGCTGTTTTTT

D gene: NA
CDR3 length: 14
V gene: TRBV6-6
J gene: TRBJ1-1
clone size: NA
CDR3 protein: CASSGNRGGGDAFF
CDR3 DNA: TGTGCCAGCAGCGGCAATAGGGGAGGAGGAGACGCTTTCTTT

D gene: NA
CDR3 length: 15
V gene: TRBV6-2/TRBV6-3
J gene: TRBJ2-5
clone size: NA
CDR3 protein: CASSYSKLGKETQYF
CDR3 DNA: TGTGCCAGCAGTTACTCGAAACTAGGAAAGGAGACCCAGTACTTC

D gene: TRBD1
CDR3 length: 15
V gene: TRBV19
J gene: TRBJ1-2
clone size: NA
CDR3 protein: CASSSDRDGWYGYTF
CDR3 DNA: TGTGCCAGTAGTAGCGACAGGGACGGTTGGTATGGCTACACCTTC